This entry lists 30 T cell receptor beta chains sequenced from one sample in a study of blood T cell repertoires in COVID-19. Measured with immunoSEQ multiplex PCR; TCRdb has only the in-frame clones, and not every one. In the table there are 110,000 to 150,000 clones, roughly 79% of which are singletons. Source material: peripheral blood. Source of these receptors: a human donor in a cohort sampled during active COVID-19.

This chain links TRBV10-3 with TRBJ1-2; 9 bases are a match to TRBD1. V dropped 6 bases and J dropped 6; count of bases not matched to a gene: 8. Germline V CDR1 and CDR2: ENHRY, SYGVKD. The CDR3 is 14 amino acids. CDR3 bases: TGTGCCATCAGCCAGACAGGGGGAGGGGATGGCTACACCTTC. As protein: CAISQTGGGDGYTF.

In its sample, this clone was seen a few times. This CDR3 reads CASSLVSAGGNIQYF. CDR3 in DNA: TGTGCCAGCAGCTTAGTATCAGCGGGAGGAAACATTCAGTACTTC. The chain uses TRBV7-9 and TRBJ2-4, with TRBD2 identical over 9 bases. CDR1 and CDR2 from the germline V gene are SEHNR and FQNEAQ (reference sequence). V shed 1 base and J 6 bases; nucleotides not matched to a gene: 4. The length of the CDR3 is 15 residues.

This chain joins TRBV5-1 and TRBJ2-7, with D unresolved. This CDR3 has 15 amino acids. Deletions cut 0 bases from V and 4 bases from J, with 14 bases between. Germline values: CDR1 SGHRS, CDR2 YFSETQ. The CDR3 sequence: CASSLGVRDFYEQYF. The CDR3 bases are TGCGCCAGCAGCTTGGGGGTCAGAGACTTTTACGAGCAGTACTTC.

The CDR3 DNA follows: TGTGCCAGCAGCTCGCCCAGCTCTGGGGCCAACGTCCTGACTTTC. Its translation is CASSSPSSGANVLTF. The chain couples TRBV7-8 to TRBJ2-6; D unclear. Trimming removed 4 bases from V and 0 bases from J, with 7 bases in between. The CDR3 has 15 amino acids. Germline-derived CDR1 and CDR2 are SGHVS and FQNEAQ. Full variable domain (remainder filled in from reference TRBV7-8 and TRBJ2-6): GAGVSQSPRYKVAKRGQDVALRCDPISGHVSLFWYQQALGQGPEFLTYFQNEAQLDKSGLPSDRFFAERPEGSVSTLKIQRTQQEDSAVYLCASSSPSSGANVLTFGAGSRLTVL.

This CDR3 reads CASSQQRTIYF. The CDR3 region has the DNA TGTGCCAGCAGCCAACAACGCACCATATATTTT. This chain uses TRBV7-9 with TRBJ1-3; D not resolved. The germline gives CDR1 SEHNR, CDR2 FQNEAQ (reference sequence). The CDR3 is made up of 11 amino acids. V was cut by 5 bases and J by 9 bases, with 8 bases left in between.

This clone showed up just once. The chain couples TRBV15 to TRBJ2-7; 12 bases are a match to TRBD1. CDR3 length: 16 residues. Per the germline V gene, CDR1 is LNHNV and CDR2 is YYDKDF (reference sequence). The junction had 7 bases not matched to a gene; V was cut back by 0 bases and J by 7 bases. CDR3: CATSREAGQGAWEQYF. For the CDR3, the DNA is TGTGCCACCAGCAGAGAAGCGGGACAGGGGGCTTGGGAGCAGTACTTC.

The CDR3 nucleotides are TGTGCCAGCAGTCCCGGACAGGCTAACTATGGCTACACCTTC. It specifies CASSPGQANYGYTF. V is TRBV27 and J is TRBJ1-2; 7 positions match TRBD1. Germline V CDR1 and CDR2: MNHEY, SMNVEV (reference sequence). The junction had 3 bases not matched to a gene; V was cut back by 5 bases and J by 0 bases. The CDR3 is made up of 14 amino acids.

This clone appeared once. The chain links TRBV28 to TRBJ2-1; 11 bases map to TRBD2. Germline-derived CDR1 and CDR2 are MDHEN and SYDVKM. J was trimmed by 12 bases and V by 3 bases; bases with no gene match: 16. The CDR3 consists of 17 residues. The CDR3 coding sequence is TGTGCCAGCAGTTTCCCCCGCGGGACTAGCGGAGGCCGGGGGCAGTTCTTC. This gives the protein CASSFPRGTSGGRGQFF.

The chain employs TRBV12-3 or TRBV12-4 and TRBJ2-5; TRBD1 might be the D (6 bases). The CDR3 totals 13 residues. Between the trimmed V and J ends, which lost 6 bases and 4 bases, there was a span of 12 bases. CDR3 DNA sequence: TGTGCCAGCAGCCTAGACAGGACAGAGACCCAGTACTTC. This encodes CASSLDRTETQYF.

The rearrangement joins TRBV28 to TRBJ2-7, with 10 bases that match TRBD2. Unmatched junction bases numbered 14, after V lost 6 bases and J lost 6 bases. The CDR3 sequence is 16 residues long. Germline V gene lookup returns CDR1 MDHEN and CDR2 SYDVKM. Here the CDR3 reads CASSEPSGRAAGEQYF. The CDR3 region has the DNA TGTGCCAGCAGCGAACCGAGCGGGAGGGCCGCAGGCGAGCAGTACTTC.

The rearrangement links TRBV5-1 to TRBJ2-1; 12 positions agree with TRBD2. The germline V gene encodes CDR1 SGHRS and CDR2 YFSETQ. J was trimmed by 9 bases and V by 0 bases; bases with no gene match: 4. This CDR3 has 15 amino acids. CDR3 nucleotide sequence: TGCGCCAGCAGCTTGGATCTAGCGGGAGGGCGTGAGCAGTTCTTC. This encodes CASSLDLAGGREQFF.

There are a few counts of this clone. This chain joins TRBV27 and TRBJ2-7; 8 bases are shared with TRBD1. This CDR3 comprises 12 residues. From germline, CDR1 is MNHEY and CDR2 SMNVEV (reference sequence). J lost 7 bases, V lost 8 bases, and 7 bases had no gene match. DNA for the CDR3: TGTGCCAGCGCCAGGGGGCGGAGGGAGCAGTACTTC. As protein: CASARGRREQYF.

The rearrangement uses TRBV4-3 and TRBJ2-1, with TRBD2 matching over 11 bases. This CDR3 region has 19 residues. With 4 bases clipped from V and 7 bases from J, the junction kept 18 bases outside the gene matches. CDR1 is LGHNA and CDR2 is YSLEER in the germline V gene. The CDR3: CASSPEDLIAGGPLNEQFF. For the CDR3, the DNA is TGCGCCAGCAGCCCCGAAGATCTAATAGCGGGAGGGCCTTTAAATGAGCAGTTCTTC.

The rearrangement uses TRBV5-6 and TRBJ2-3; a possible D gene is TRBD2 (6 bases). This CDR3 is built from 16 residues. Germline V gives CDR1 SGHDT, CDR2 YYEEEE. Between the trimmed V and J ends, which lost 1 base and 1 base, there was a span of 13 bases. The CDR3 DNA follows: TGTGCCAGCAGCTTGACCAAGCGGGCTCGCACAGATACGCAGTATTTT. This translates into CASSLTKRARTDTQYF.

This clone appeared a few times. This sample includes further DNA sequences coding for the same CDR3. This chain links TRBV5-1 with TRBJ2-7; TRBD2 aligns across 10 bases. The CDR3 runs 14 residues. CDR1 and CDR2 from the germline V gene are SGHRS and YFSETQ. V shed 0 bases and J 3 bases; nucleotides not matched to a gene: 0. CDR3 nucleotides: TGCGCCAGCAGCTTGGCTAGCGGGAGCTACGAGCAGTACTTC. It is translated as CASSLASGSYEQYF.

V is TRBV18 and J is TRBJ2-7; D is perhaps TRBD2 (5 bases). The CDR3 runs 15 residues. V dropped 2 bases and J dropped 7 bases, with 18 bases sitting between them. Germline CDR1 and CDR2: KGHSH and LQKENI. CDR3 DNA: TGTGCCAGCTCACCAGGGAGCGGCCATCCCTTAGAGCAGTACTTC. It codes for CASSPGSGHPLEQYF.

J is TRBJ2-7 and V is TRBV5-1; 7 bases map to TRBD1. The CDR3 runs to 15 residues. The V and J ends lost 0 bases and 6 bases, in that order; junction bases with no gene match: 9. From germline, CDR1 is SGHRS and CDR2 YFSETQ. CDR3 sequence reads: CASSLDPGQFGEQYF. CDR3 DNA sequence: TGCGCCAGCAGCTTGGACCCGGGACAGTTCGGCGAGCAGTACTTC.

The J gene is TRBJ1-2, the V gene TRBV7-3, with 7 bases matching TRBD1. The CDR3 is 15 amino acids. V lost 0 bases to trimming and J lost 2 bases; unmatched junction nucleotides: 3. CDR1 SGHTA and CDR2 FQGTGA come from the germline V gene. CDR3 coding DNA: TGTGCCAGCAGCTTAACGCCGGGACAGAACTATGGCTACACCTTC. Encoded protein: CASSLTPGQNYGYTF.

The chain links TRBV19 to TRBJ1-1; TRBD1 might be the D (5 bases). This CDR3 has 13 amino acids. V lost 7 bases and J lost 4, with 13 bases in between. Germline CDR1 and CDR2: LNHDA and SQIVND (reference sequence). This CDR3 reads CASKLAGGTEAFF. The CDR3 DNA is TGTGCCAGTAAGCTAGCGGGGGGCACTGAAGCTTTCTTT.

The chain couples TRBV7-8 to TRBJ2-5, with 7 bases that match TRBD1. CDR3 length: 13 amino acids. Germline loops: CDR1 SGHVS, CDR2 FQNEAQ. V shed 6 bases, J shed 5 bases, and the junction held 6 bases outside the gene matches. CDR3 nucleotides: TGTGCCAGCAGACCTAGGGGGCGCGAGACCCAGTACTTC. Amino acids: CASRPRGRETQYF.

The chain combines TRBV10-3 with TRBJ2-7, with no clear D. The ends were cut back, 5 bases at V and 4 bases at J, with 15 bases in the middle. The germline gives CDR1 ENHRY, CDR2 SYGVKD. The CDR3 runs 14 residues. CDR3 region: CAISRLIAMYEQYF. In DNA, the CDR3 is TGTGCCATCAGTAGGTTAATAGCTATGTACGAGCAGTACTTC.

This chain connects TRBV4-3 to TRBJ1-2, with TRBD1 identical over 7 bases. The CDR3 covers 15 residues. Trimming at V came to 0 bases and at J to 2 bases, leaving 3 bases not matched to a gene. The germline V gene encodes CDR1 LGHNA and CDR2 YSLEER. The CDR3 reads CASSQDPGGNYGYTF. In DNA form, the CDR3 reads TGCGCCAGCAGCCAAGATCCAGGGGGAAACTATGGCTACACCTTC.

The CDR3 loop is CASSGTGAGETQYF. In DNA form, the CDR3 reads TGTGCCAGCAGCGGGACAGGTGCAGGAGAGACCCAGTACTTC. The chain recombines TRBV9 with TRBJ2-5; 7 bases map to TRBD1. CDR1 is SGDLS, CDR2 YYNGEE, per germline. This CDR3 is 14 amino acids long. V gave up 3 bases and J gave up 4 bases; unmatched junction bases: 6.

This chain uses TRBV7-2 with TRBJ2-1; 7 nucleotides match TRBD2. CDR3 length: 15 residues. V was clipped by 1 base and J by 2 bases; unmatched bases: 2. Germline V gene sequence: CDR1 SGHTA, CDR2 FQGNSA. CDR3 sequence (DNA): TGTGCCAGCAGCTTAGGACTAGCAGCCTACAATGAGCAGTTCTTC. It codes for CASSLGLAAYNEQFF.

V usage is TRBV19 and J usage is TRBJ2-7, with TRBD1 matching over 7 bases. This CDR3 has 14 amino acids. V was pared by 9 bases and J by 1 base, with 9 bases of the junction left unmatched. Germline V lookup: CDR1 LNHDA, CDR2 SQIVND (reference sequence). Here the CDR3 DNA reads TGTGCCAGCAGCCGACAGGGTGGGTCCTACGAGCAGTACTTC. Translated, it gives CASSRQGGSYEQYF.

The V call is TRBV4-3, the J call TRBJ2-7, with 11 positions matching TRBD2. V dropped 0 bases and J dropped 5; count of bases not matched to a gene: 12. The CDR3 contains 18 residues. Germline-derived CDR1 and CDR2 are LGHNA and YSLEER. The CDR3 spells CASSQDLTSTSGNDEQYF. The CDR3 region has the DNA TGCGCCAGCAGCCAAGATTTAACCTCGACTAGCGGGAATGACGAGCAGTACTTC.

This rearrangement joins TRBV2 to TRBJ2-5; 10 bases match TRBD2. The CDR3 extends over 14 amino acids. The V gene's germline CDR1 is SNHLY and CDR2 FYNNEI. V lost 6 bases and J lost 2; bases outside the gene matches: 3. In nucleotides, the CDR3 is TGTGCCAGCAGCCCGACTAGCGGGCAAGAGACCCAGTACTTC. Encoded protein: CASSPTSGQETQYF. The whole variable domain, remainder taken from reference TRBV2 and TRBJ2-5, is EPEVTQTPSHQVTQMGQEVILRCVPISNHLYFYWYRQILGQKVEFLVSFYNNEISEKSEIFDDQFSVERPDGSNFTLKIRSTKLEDSAMYFCASSPTSGQETQYFGPGTRLLVL.

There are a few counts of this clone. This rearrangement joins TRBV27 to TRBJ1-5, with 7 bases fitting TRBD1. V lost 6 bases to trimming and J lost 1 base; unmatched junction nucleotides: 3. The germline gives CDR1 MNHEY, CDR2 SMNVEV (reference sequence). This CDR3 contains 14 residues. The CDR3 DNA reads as TGTGCCAGCAGACGACAGGGAAGCAATCAGCCCCAGCATTTT. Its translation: CASRRQGSNQPQHF.

The CDR3 coding sequence is TGCGCCAGCAGCGTGGGACAAAACACTGAAGCTTTCTTT. This translates into CASSVGQNTEAFF. The chain has TRBV5-1 and TRBJ1-1, with a tentative D call TRBD1 (6 bases). The V end was cut by 4 bases, the J end by 2 bases, with 9 bases between. The CDR3 contains 13 residues. Germline CDR1 SGHRS, CDR2 YFSETQ.

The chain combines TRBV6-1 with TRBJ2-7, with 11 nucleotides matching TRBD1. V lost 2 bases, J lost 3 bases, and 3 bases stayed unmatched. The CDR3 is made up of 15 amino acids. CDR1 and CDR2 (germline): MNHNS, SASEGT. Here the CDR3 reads CASSEPDRGLYEQYF. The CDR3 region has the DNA TGTGCCAGCAGTGAACCGGACAGGGGGCTCTACGAGCAGTACTTC.